These 6 T cell receptor beta chains came from one sample sequenced in a study of T cells in women clearing cervical HPV infection. Some clones are missing from TCRdb's copy, which holds only in-frame ones; the method was immunoSEQ multiplex PCR. Its table records 25,000 to 30,000 clones. Input material: blood buffy coat. The receptors come from a woman aged 18 to 75 with a cervical HPV16 infection that either progressed to CIN3+ or cleared (not recorded which).

Regarding this clone: The CDR3 end lies 3 residues beyond the end of the read and is filled in from the germline J gene. This rearrangement joins TRBV29-1 to TRBJ2-7, with 9 bases that match TRBD1. Germline trimming cut 1 base from V and 5 bases from J; bases unmatched to any gene: 0. Germline CDR1 and CDR2: SQVTM and ANQGSEA. The CDR3 spans 12 residues. This CDR3 reads CSVEGDRDEQYF. Incomplete CDR3 DNA: TGCAGCGTTGAAGGGGACAGGGACGAG.

On this clone: The read terminates 3 residues before the CDR3 end, so the remaining end is supplied by the germline J gene. The chain recombines TRBV7-9 with TRBJ2-2; D unclear. This CDR3 comprises 14 residues. Germline V CDR1 and CDR2: SEHNR, FQNEAQ (reference sequence). Partial CDR3 DNA: TGTGCCAGCAGCTTAACCCTTAGTAATGAAAAG. It is translated as CASSLTLSNEK. Given in full, the CDR3 is CASSLTLSNEKLFF.

Notes on this clone: From the germline J gene comes the end of the CDR3, since the read stops 3 residues before it. In the same sample, other DNA sequences code for this CDR3. The chain couples TRBV19 to TRBJ1-4, with a possible D match to TRBD1 (5 bases). Per germline, CDR1 LNHDA and CDR2 SQIVND (reference sequence). V lost 5 bases to trimming and J lost 7 bases, with 20 bases between them. CDR3 length: 16 residues. The chain's CDR3 is CASSGAQGWVGEKLFF. CDR3 DNA (partial): TGTGCCAGTAGTGGCGCTCAGGGTTGGGTTGGTGAAAAA. Based on the CDR3 plus reference TRBV19 and TRBJ1-4, the full variable domain is DGGITQSPKYLFRKEGQNVTLSCEQNLNHDAMYWYRQDPGQGLRLIYYSQIVNDFQKGDIAEGYSVSREKKESFPLTVTSAQKNPTAFYLCASSGAQGWVGEKLFFGSGTQLSVL.

With regard to this clone: Relative to the germline gene, one junction end is altered; a read error may explain this. The CDR3 end lies 3 residues beyond the end of the read and is filled in from the germline J gene. The rearrangement links TRBV4-2 to TRBJ1-4; maybe TRBD1 (6 bases). Germline CDR1 reads LGHNA; CDR2 reads YNFKEQ. The CDR3 is made up of 16 amino acids. The CDR3: CASSQDGGPTNEKLFF. The part of the CDR3 DNA that was read is TGCGCCAGCAGCCAAGACGGGGGGCCTACTAATGAAAAA.

To note about this clone: The read terminates 3 residues before the CDR3 end, so the remaining end is supplied by the germline J gene. V gene TRBV5-1 combines with J gene TRBJ2-7; 9 nucleotides line up with TRBD1. The CDR3 length is 16 residues. The ends lost 0 bases at V and 6 bases at J; junction bases unmatched: 10. Germline CDR1 SGHRS, CDR2 YFSETQ. CDR3: CASSLGDREYIPEQYF. The CDR3 DNA, read in part, is TGCGCCAGCAGCTTGGGGGACAGGGAATACATACCCGAG.

A remark on this clone: The read ends 3 residues before the CDR3 terminus; that terminus is restored from the germline J gene. This chain uses TRBV7-2 with TRBJ2-7; D may be TRBD1 (6 bases). Germline V gene lookup returns CDR1 SGHTA and CDR2 FQGNSA. The CDR3 runs 14 residues. V was shortened by 3 bases and J by 0 bases, with 9 bases between the two germline ends. Incomplete CDR3 DNA: TGTGCCAGCAGCTTCCAGACAGGCTCCTACGAG. Protein sequence: CASSFQTGSYE. The full CDR3 reads CASSFQTGSYEQYF.